The clone carrying this T cell receptor (beta chain) appeared many times. The antigen remains undetermined. Investigators amplified TCR beta CDR3 regions from RNA transcripts. First-round RT-PCR used HTBI primers; second-round multiplex PCR followed. TCRdb reprocessed the multiplex PCR reads via MiXCR and lists one record per CDR3 protein. Seen here are about 210,000 distinct CDR3 sequences, over 25% observed once, and the top ten hold over 7.5%. Moderately to severely active ophthalmopathy under 3 months, CAS at least 3, NOSPECS at least 4. The diagnosis was founded upon clinical symptoms, serum thyroxine, TRAb, thyroid ultrasound and orbital computed tomography. Isolation of PBMCs was performed using about 9 ml of fresh peripheral blood. This sample is drawn from a study of Graves' ophthalmopathy and Graves' hyperthyroidism. The study's findings and limits: A majority of expanded thyroid clonotypes exceeding 0.001 frequency were likewise present in blood.

Germline CDR1 SGHAT, CDR2 FQNNGV. Deletions cut 5 bases from V and 15 bases from J, with 14 bases between. This CDR3 is 11 amino acids long. The chain links TRBV11-2 to TRBJ2-4, with D perhaps given as TRBD1 or TRBD2 (5 bases each). The sample comprised peripheral blood. This TCR came from a man aged 50 to 60 with Graves' ophthalmopathy. Written as DNA, the CDR3 is TGTGCCAGCAGCCTCCGGGACCGGGTGTACTTC. It translates to CASSLRDRVYF.